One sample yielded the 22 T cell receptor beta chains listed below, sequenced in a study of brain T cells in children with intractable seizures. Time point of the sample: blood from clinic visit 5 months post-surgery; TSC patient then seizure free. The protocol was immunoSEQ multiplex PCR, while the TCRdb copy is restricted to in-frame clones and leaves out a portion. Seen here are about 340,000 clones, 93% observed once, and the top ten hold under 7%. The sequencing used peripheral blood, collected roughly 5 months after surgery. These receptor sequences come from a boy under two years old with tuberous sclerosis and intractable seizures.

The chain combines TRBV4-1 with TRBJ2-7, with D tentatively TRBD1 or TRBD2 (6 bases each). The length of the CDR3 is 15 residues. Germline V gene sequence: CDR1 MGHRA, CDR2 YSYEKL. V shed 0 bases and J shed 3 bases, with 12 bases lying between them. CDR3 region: CASSQEPGASYEQYF. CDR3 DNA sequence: TGCGCCAGCAGCCAAGAACCGGGGGCCAGCTACGAGCAGTACTTC.

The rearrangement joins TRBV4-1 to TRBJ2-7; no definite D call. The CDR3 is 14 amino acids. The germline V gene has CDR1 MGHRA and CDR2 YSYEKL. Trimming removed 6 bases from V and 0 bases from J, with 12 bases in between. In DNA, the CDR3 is TGCGCCAGCAGTTCCGGCCCACGCTCCTACGAGCAGTACTTC. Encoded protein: CASSSGPRSYEQYF.

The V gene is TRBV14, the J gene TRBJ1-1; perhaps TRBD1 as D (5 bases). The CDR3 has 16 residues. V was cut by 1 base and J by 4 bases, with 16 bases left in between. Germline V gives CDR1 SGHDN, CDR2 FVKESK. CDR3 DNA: TGTGCCAGCAGCCAAGGGGGTGGGGGTCAGGTCACTGAAGCTTTCTTT. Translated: CASSQGGGGQVTEAFF.

The CDR3 protein is CATSRVGSEQYF. CDR3 nucleotides: TGTGCCACCAGCAGAGTCGGGTCCGAGCAGTACTTC. This chain joins TRBV15 and TRBJ2-7; D gene unclear. The CDR3 loop spans 12 amino acids. The V end was cut by 1 base, the J end by 6 bases, with 7 bases between. Germline-derived CDR1 and CDR2 are LNHNV and YYDKDF (reference sequence).

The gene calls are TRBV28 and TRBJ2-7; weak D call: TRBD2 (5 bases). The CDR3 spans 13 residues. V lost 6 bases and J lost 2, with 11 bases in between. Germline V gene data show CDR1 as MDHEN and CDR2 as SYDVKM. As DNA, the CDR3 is TGTGCCAGCAGCTACCCCGGGACCTACGAGCAGTACTTC. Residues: CASSYPGTYEQYF.

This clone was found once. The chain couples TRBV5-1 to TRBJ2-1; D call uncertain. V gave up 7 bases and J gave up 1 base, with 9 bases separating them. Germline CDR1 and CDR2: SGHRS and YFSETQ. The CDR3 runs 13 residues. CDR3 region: CASSVASYNEQFF. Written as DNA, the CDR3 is TGCGCCAGCTCGGTCGCGTCCTACAATGAGCAGTTCTTC. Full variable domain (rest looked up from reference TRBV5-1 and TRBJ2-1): KAGVTQTPRYLIKTRGQQVTLSCSPISGHRSVSWYQQTPGQGLQFLFEYFSETQRNKGNFPGRFSGRQFSNSRSEMNVSTLELGDSALYLCASSVASYNEQFFGPGTRLTVL.

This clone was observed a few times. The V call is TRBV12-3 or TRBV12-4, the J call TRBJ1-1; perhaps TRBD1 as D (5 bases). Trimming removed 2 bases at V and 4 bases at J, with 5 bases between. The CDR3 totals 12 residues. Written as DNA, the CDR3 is TGTGCCAGCAGTTTACAGGGCACTGAAGCTTTCTTT. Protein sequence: CASSLQGTEAFF.

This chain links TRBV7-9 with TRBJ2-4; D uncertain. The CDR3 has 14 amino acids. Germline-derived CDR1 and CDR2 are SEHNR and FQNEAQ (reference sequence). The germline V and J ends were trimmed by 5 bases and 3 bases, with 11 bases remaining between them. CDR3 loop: CASSGHGGKNIQYF. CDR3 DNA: TGTGCCAGCAGCGGGCATGGTGGCAAAAACATTCAGTACTTC.

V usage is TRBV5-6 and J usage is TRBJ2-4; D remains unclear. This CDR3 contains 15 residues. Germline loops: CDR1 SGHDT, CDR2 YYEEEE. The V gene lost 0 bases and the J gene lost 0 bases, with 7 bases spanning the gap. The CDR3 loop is CASSLGVLAKNIQYF. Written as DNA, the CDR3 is TGTGCCAGCAGCTTGGGGGTTTTAGCCAAAAACATTCAGTACTTC.

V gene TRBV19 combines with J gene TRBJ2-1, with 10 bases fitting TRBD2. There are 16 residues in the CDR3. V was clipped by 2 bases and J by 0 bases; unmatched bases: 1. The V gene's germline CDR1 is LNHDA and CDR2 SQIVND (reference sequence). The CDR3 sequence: CASSILAGASYNEQFF. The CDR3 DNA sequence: TGTGCCAGTAGTATACTAGCGGGGGCCTCCTACAATGAGCAGTTCTTC.

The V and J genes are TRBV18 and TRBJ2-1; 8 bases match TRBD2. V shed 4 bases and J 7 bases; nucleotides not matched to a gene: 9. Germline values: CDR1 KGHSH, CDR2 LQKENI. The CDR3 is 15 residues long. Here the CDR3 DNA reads TGTGCCAGCTCACACGGGGGGGCCGGGTTGAATGAGCAGTTCTTC. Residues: CASSHGGAGLNEQFF.

CDR3: CASSLGGTSGFKDEQYF. The DNA for the CDR3 is TGTGCCAGCAGCTTAGGGGGGACTAGCGGGTTTAAAGACGAGCAGTACTTC. The chain links TRBV13 to TRBJ2-7, with 12 positions matching TRBD2. Germline loops: CDR1 PRHDT, CDR2 FYEKMQ (reference sequence). CDR3 size: 17 residues. After removal of 0 bases from V and 5 bases from J, the junction contained 8 bases not matched to a gene.

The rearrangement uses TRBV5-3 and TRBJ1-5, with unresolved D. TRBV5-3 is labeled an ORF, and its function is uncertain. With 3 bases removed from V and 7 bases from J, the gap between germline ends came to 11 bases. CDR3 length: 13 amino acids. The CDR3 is CARSSTLGQPQHF. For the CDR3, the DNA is TGTGCCAGAAGCTCCACCCTCGGGCAGCCCCAGCATTTT.

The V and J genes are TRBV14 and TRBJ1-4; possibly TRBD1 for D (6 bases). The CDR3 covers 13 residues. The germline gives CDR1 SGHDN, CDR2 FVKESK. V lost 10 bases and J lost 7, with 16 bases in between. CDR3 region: CATSRQGREKLFF. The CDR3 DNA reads TGTGCCACCTCCCGGCAGGGGCGTGAAAAACTGTTTTTT.

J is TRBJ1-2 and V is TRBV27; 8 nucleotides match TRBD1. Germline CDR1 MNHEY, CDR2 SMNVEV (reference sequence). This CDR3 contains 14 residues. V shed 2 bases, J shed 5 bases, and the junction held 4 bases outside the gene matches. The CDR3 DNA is TGTGCCAGCAGTTTAGCAGGGGGCGCGTATGGCTACACCTTC. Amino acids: CASSLAGGAYGYTF.

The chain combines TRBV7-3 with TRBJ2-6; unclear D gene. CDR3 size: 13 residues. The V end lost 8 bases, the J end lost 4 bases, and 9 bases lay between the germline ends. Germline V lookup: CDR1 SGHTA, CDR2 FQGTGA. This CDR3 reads CASGAPGANVLTF. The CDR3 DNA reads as TGTGCCAGCGGCGCCCCAGGGGCCAACGTCCTGACTTTC.

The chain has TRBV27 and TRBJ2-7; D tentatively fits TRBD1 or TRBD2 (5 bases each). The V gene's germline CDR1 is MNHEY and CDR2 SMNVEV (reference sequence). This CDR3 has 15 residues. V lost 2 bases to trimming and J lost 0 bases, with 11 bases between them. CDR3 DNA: TGTGCCAGCAGTTTAACCCGGGACGCCTCCTACGAGCAGTACTTC. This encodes CASSLTRDASYEQYF.

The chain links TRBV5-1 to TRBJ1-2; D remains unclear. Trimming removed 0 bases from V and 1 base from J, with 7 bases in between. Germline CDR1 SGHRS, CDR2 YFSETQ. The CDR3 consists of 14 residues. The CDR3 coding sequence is TGCGCCAGCAGCTTGGGAGAGGGTAACTATGGCTACACCTTC. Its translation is CASSLGEGNYGYTF.

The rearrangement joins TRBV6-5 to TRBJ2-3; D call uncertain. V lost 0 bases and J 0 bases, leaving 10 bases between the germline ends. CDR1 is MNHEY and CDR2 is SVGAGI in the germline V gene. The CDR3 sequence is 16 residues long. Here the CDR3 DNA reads TGTGCCAGCAGTTACTCGATCGCGGCTAGCACAGATACGCAGTATTTT. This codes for CASSYSIAASTDTQYF.

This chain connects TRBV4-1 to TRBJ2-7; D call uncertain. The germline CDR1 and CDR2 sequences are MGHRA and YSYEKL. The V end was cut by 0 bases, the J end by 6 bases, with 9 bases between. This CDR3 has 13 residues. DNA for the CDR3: TGCGCCAGCAGCCAAGATCTGAGTATCGAGCAGTACTTC. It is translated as CASSQDLSIEQYF.

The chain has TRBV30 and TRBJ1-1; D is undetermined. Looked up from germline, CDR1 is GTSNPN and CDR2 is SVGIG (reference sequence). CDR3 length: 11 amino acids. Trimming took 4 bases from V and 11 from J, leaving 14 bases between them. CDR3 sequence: CAWKVQIDAFF. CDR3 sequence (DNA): TGTGCCTGGAAGGTACAGATCGACGCTTTCTTT.

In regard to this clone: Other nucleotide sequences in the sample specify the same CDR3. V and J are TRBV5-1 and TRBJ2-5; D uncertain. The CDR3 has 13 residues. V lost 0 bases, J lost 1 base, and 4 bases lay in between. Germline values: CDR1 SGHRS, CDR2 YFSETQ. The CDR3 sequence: CASSLGLQETQYF. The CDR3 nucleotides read TGCGCCAGCAGCTTGGGACTCCAAGAGACCCAGTACTTC.